In this sample, the clone carrying this T cell receptor beta chain turned up a few times. Clones were read by immunoSEQ multiplex PCR, and TCRdb kept only the in-frame ones, dropping some. The top ten hold 3.5% to 4.5% of the sample, which has around 200,000 clones, over 85% seen once. These data come from a study of T cell responses to AZD1222 COVID-19 vaccine. Study background: Some second doses came at about 4 weeks and others at about 12 weeks; these were pooled.

CDR3 length equals 15 residues. The ends lost 4 bases at V and 5 bases at J; junction bases unmatched: 10. Germline V gene data show CDR1 as SGHRS and CDR2 as YFSETQ. This sequence was found in an adult in good health. Sequenced here: peripheral blood, sampled on day 0 of AZD1222 vaccination. The chain couples TRBV5-1 to TRBJ2-7, with TRBD1 identical over 9 bases. Written as DNA, the CDR3 is TGCGCCAGCAGCCCGGGGACAGGGAATATCCACGAGCAGTACTTC. Protein sequence: CASSPGTGNIHEQYF.